What follows describes a single TCR beta chain. This specimen comes from a study of shared clonotypes between healthy human individuals. TCRdb's copy holds only in-frame clones and misses some; the assay was immunoSEQ multiplex PCR. The sample has 450,000 to 500,000 clones; roughly 80% are singletons. J lost 4 bases, V lost 1 base, and 7 bases had no gene match. From germline, CDR1 is LGHNA and CDR2 YSLEER. This CDR3 spans 16 amino acids. This clonotype originated in a middle-aged woman in good health. Some clones in this sample may be carry-over from other donors' samples. The genes are TRBV4-3 and TRBJ2-1, with TRBD2 matching 7 bases. The sample consisted of PBMCs. CDR3 DNA sequence: TGCGCCAGCAGCCAAGCCCTGGTAGCGGGTTACAATGAGCAGTTCTTC. As protein: CASSQALVAGYNEQFF.